The rows below give T cell receptor beta chains drawn from one sample of a study of blood T cell repertoires in COVID-19. Method: immunoSEQ multiplex PCR; TCRdb's copy keeps in-frame clones and lacks some. Counted here are about 120,000 clones, around nine tenths occurring once; the ten biggest clones make up 0.7% to 0.9%. Sequenced sample: peripheral blood. The receptor set was obtained from a woman aged 45-65 years with active or convalescent COVID-19. Each CDR3 is given with its conserved first and last residue. A D gene is named only where the DNA matches it firmly. For some rows the clone size is stated as once, few or many, or as a class when expanded; others skip it.

d_call	j_call	v_call	clone_size	cdr3_nt	cdr3_aa
TRBD2	TRBJ2-4	TRBV2	-	TGTGCCAGCAGAGACAGTGGGGGGGTAAACATTCAGTACTTC	CASRDSGGVNIQYF
-	TRBJ2-2	TRBV11-3	-	TGTGCCAGCAGCTTACTTTCCTCAGGGCAGGGGAACACCGGGGAGCTGTTTTTT	CASSLLSSGQGNTGELFF
-	TRBJ2-1	TRBV24-1	-	TGTGCCACCAGTGAGTCTTCAGGGTACAATGAGCAGTTCTTC	CATSESSGYNEQFF
TRBD1	TRBJ2-4	TRBV11-2	-	TGTGCCAGCAGCTTAGTGGGGACAGGGGGGAACATTCAGTACTTC	CASSLVGTGGNIQYF
TRBD1	TRBJ1-6	TRBV3-1/TRBV3-2	-	TGTGCCAGCAGCCCCACCGGGACAGGGGACTCACCCCTCCACTTT	CASSPTGTGDSPLHF
-	TRBJ1-1	TRBV10-2	-	TGCGCCAGCAGGGGGGCCCCGTTGAACACTGAAGCTTTCTTT	CASRGAPLNTEAFF
TRBD2	TRBJ2-5	TRBV7-9	-	TGTGCCAGCACCACAGGGGCTAGCGGGAGAATAGAGACCCAGTACTTC	CASTTGASGRIETQYF
-	TRBJ2-3	TRBV2	-	TGTGCCAGCAGTCCCTCGGGGGATACGCAGTATTTT	CASSPSGDTQYF
-	TRBJ1-5	TRBV27	once	TGTGCCAGCAGAAATATAGCGGGGAAACGCAATCAGCCCCAGCATTTT	CASRNIAGKRNQPQHF
TRBD2	TRBJ2-7	TRBV4-3	-	TGCGCCAGCAGCCAATATGACCAAGGGGCGGGAGCAGTCGAGCAGTACTTC	CASSQYDQGAGAVEQYF
TRBD2	TRBJ2-7	TRBV6-1	-	TGTGCCAGCAGTGAATCTCCTGCGCTAGCGGGAGGGTACGAGCAGTACTTC	CASSESPALAGGYEQYF
-	TRBJ2-7	TRBV29-1	-	TGCAGCGTGCAAATCCAACAGGGATACGAGCAGTACTTC	CSVQIQQGYEQYF
TRBD1	TRBJ1-4	TRBV9	-	TGTGCCAGCAGCGCATCCGGGACAGGAGACGAAAAACTGTTTTTT	CASSASGTGDEKLFF
TRBD1	TRBJ2-3	TRBV2	-	TGTGCCAGCCGAAGACAGGGGGGCACAGATACGCAGTATTTT	CASRRQGGTDTQYF
TRBD2	TRBJ2-3	TRBV4-3	-	TGCGCCAGCAGCCAAGATCTAGCGGGAGTGGGAGATACGCAGTATTTT	CASSQDLAGVGDTQYF
-	TRBJ2-7	TRBV6-5	-	TGTGCCAGCCAGACAGTGAACTACGAGCAGTACTTC	CASQTVNYEQYF
TRBD1	TRBJ1-4	TRBV4-1	-	TGCGCCAGCAGCCAATCTCTCGGACAGGAGGCCGAAAAACTGTTTTTT	CASSQSLGQEAEKLFF
-	TRBJ2-3	TRBV27	-	TGTGCCAGCAGTCCGCGGGACCCCACCGCACTAAGCACAGATACGCAGTATTTT	CASSPRDPTALSTDTQYF
-	TRBJ2-7	TRBV6-5	-	TGTGCCAGTACAAGCGAATCCCACGAGCAGTACTTC	CASTSESHEQYF
TRBD2	TRBJ2-1	TRBV6-2/TRBV6-3	-	TGTGCCAGCAGCCATACTCGGGGCGGGAGGGCCGTTGAGCAGTTCTTC	CASSHTRGGRAVEQFF
-	TRBJ1-1	TRBV27	once	TGTGCCAGCAATCGCTCAGGCAGGTGGACTGAAGCTTTCTTT	CASNRSGRWTEAFF
-	TRBJ2-7	TRBV18	-	TGTGCCAGCTCACCTCCCACCTACGAGCAGTACTTC	CASSPPTYEQYF
TRBD2	TRBJ2-3	TRBV7-3	few	TGTGCCAGCAGCTGGGGGGGTGGCACAGATACGCAGTATTTT	CASSWGGGTDTQYF
-	TRBJ2-2	TRBV7-2	once	TGTGCCAGCAGCTTTGACAGGCTTGCGAACACCGGGGAGCTGTTTTTT	CASSFDRLANTGELFF
TRBD1	TRBJ2-7	TRBV6-5	-	TGTGCCAGCAGTCTTGGGACAGGGAGGTCCTACGAGCAGTACTTC	CASSLGTGRSYEQYF
-	TRBJ2-3	TRBV9	-	TGTGCCAGCAGTTTAGGGGGATCGAGCACAGATACGCAGTATTTT	CASSLGGSSTDTQYF
-	TRBJ1-1	TRBV6-5	-	TGTGCCAGCAGCCCCCCGTTTGACACTGAAGCTTTCTTT	CASSPPFDTEAFF
TRBD1	TRBJ1-1	TRBV10-3	-	TGTGCCATCAGTGAGTCCCGGGACAGTGAAGCTTTCTTT	CAISESRDSEAFF
-	TRBJ2-3	TRBV7-2	-	TGTGCCAGCAGCTTCCTCAGCACAGATACGCAGTATTTT	CASSFLSTDTQYF
TRBD1	TRBJ2-7	TRBV5-1	-	TGCGCCAGCAGCCACGGGACAGGGACAGCCTACGAGCAGTACTTC	CASSHGTGTAYEQYF
TRBD2	TRBJ2-7	TRBV7-9	few	TGTGCCAGCAGATATAGCGGGAGCTCCTACGAGCAGTACTTC	CASRYSGSSYEQYF
-	TRBJ1-1	TRBV29-1	once	TGCAGCGTCGTGCCCAGGGTGAACACTGAAGCTTTCTTT	CSVVPRVNTEAFF
-	TRBJ1-1	TRBV29-1	-	TGCAGCGTCCTCGTGGGGGGGTTGAACACTGAAGCTTTCTTT	CSVLVGGLNTEAFF
-	TRBJ2-7	TRBV6-5	-	TGTGCCAGCAGTTACTCGGGGGCGGGCTACGAGCAGTACTTC	CASSYSGAGYEQYF
-	TRBJ1-1	TRBV6-2/TRBV6-3	-	TGTGCCAGCAGTGTTGCGGGCCGGGGCACTGAAGCTTTCTTT	CASSVAGRGTEAFF
TRBD2	TRBJ2-1	TRBV9	-	TGTGCCAGCAGCCCAAGCGGGAGTGGCTCCTACAATGAGCAGTTCTTC	CASSPSGSGSYNEQFF
TRBD2	TRBJ2-2	TRBV5-4	-	TGTGCCAGCAGCTGGCGGGAGGAGCCCGGGGAGCTGTTTTTT	CASSWREEPGELFF
TRBD2	TRBJ2-1	TRBV6-2/TRBV6-3	-	TGTGCCAGCAGCCACCAAACTAGCGCCCCACCCGCCTACAATGAGCAGTTCTTC	CASSHQTSAPPAYNEQFF
-	TRBJ1-5	TRBV6-1	once	TGTGCCAGCAGTGAACACAGGGACCAGCCCCAGCATTTT	CASSEHRDQPQHF
TRBD2	TRBJ2-1	TRBV9	-	TGTGCCAGCAGCCCCCCAGGACTAGCGGAGCCGTTTAATGAGCAGTTCTTC	CASSPPGLAEPFNEQFF
-	TRBJ1-3	TRBV9	-	TGTGCCAGCAGCGAGGGGGTCAGGGGAGGAAACACCATATATTTT	CASSEGVRGGNTIYF
TRBD1	TRBJ2-7	TRBV15	-	TGTGCCACCAGCAGTAGGACAGGGCCCTACGAGCAGTACTTC	CATSSRTGPYEQYF
-	TRBJ1-6	TRBV5-1	-	TGCGCCAGCAGCTTGGCCCCGGGAAATTCACCCCTCCACTTT	CASSLAPGNSPLHF
-	TRBJ1-1	TRBV28	once	TGTGCCAGCTCACCGACTAAGAGCCAAGCTTTCTTT	CASSPTKSQAFF
TRBD2	TRBJ2-7	TRBV29-1	-	TGCAGCGCCGGGACTAGCCCCTACGAGCAGTACTTC	CSAGTSPYEQYF
-	TRBJ1-1	TRBV9	once	TGTGCCAGCAGCAACCGGGCGGGCGGTGGGACTGAAGCTTTCTTT	CASSNRAGGGTEAFF
-	TRBJ2-3	TRBV30	-	TGTGCCTGGAGTTACGGGGTGCTCACAGATACGCAGTATTTT	CAWSYGVLTDTQYF
-	TRBJ1-1	TRBV20-1	-	TGCAGTGCTAGAGCACAAGCTGAAGCTTTCTTT	CSARAQAEAFF